The present T cell receptor beta chain was sequenced within a study of cytomegalovirus exposure and HLA in healthy donors. Study-wide results and limits: V- and J-gene trimming of TCR beta was linked (in a later analysis) to a missense DCLRE1C variant. Among immune exposure information, only CMV serostatus was available. In a later analysis, TCR association rates varied by HLA locus: DRB1 most, HLA-C fewest. The study found most TCR sequences rare, yet found some public TCRs in many donors.

V gave up 4 bases and J gave up 3 bases, with 13 bases separating them. The germline V gene encodes CDR1 MNHEY and CDR2 SMNVEV (reference sequence). This CDR3 region has 14 residues. To note about this clone: What it recognizes is unknown.

The PCR had 60 Vbeta and 13 Jbeta primers. TCRdb's table, derived via immunoSEQ multiplex PCR, lists solely in-frame clones and lacks some. The sample records about 140,000 clones, more than 60% being singletons. The TCR originated in a man between 40 and 49 years old in good health and CMV-seronegative. The V and J genes are TRBV27 and TRBJ2-7, with a tentative D call TRBD1 (6 bases). The specimen was PBMCs. CDR3 sequence reads: CASSSQGGIYEQYF. The CDR3 region has the DNA TGTGCCAGCAGTTCACAGGGTGGCATCTACGAGCAGTACTTC.